A single T cell receptor beta chain is shown here with its context. Its antigen is unidentified. Sequenced by immunoSEQ multiplex PCR; TCRdb stores in-frame clones only, minus some. The sample carries 55,000 to 65,000 clones, just over 75% recorded once. This record comes from a study of radiotherapy plus CTLA-4 blockade in lung cancer. Study-wide results and caveats: Interferon-beta and early blood T cell clone dynamics reportedly predicted response best. TCR clones originating in tumors grew in number in blood after radiotherapy plus ipilimumab.

Alongside CTLA-4 blockade with ipilimumab, patients with chemo-refractory metastatic non-small-cell lung cancer received focal radiation. Germline CDR1 and CDR2: ENHRY and SYGVKD. The CDR3 is 17 amino acids. Trimming cost V 4 bases and J 0 bases; bases outside gene matches: 8. The starting material was peripheral blood, obtained from a patient treated with radiotherapy plus ipilimumab. The TCR was taken from a human donor with non-small cell lung cancer who had a partial response to radiotherapy plus ipilimumab. This chain connects TRBV10-3 to TRBJ2-7, with 11 bases aligning to TRBD2. CDR3 nucleotide sequence: TGTGCCATCAGTGGTCCAGGGACTAGCGGCCACTCCTACGAGCAGTACTTC. It encodes CAISGPGTSGHSYEQYF.